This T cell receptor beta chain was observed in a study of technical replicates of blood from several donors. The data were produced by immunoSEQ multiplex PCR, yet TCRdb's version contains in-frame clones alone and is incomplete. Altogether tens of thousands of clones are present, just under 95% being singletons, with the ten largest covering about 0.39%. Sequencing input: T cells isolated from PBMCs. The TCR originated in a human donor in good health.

The CDR3 sequence: CASSTREGTSGSDEQFF. The CDR3 region has the DNA TGTGCCAGCAGCACCAGGGAGGGGACTAGCGGGAGCGATGAGCAGTTCTTC. The J gene is TRBJ2-1, the V gene TRBV7-9; TRBD2 aligns across 14 bases. CDR1 and CDR2 (germline): SEHNR, FQNEAQ (reference sequence). Trimming removed 5 bases from V and 8 bases from J; junction bases left unmatched: 11. The CDR3 runs to 17 residues.